The present entry profiles one T cell receptor (beta chain) with its context. The V gene's germline CDR1 is KGHSH and CDR2 LQKENI. V trimming: 1 base; J trimming: 2 bases; junction bases outside the gene matches: 3. The length of the CDR3 is 16 residues. Time point reported: week 3, after first cycle of checkpoint inhibitor. Prior systemic cancer therapy, immunosuppressant use and other active malignancies excluded patients. The sample is drawn from a study of blood T cell dynamics during melanoma immunotherapy. Across the study: Metastatic melanoma patients received first-line pembrolizumab or nivolumab plus ipilimumab.

The protocol was immunoSEQ multiplex PCR, while the TCRdb copy is restricted to in-frame clones and leaves out a portion. Here the sample spans roughly 10,000 clones, about four fifths being singletons. The material was blood, obtained from a patient treated with checkpoint blockade. The TCR originated in a human donor with melanoma. This chain links TRBV18 with TRBJ1-3; the match to TRBD1 covers 9 bases. This chain's CDR3 is CASSPRTGETGNTIYF. CDR3 coding DNA: TGTGCCAGCTCACCACGGACAGGGGAAACTGGAAACACCATATATTTT.